This T cell receptor (beta chain) was sequenced during a study of shared clonotypes between healthy human individuals. Broader study findings: Researchers sampled only blood; tissue repertoires likely differ.

Only in-frame clones appear in the TCRdb table, and some are missing; sequencing was by immunoSEQ multiplex PCR. This sample has about 2.2 million clones, with 93% found just once. The CDR3 extends over 16 amino acids. Losses at the gene ends were 4 bases for V and 5 bases for J; bases not matched to a gene: 6. Germline V lookup: CDR1 SGHDT, CDR2 YYEEEE. In the case of this clone: Its antigen is unidentified.

Naive CD8 isolation took CD45RO-negative cells positively selected for CCR7 and excluded terminally differentiated effector memory CD45RA+ cells. This chain connects TRBV5-6 to TRBJ2-2, with 12 bases fitting TRBD1. The TCR originated in a man aged 18 to 29 in good health. Some clones in this sample may be carry-over from other donors' samples. Material for sequencing was naive CD8+ T cells from PBMCs. CDR3 amino acids: CASSVGQGARTGELFF. The CDR3 DNA sequence: TGTGCCAGCAGCGTGGGACAGGGGGCGCGAACCGGGGAGCTGTTTTTT.